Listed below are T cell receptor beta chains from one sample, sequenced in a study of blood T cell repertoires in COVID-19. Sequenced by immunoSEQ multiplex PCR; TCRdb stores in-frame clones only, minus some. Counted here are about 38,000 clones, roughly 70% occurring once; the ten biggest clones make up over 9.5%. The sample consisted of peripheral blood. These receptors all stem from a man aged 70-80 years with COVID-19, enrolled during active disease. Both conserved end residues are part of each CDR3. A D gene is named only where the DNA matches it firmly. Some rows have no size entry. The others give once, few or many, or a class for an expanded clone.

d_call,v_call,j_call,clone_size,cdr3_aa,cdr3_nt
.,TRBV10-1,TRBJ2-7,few,CASSFGPRGYRQYF,TGCGCCAGCAGTTTCGGTCCTAGAGGATACCGGCAGTACTTC
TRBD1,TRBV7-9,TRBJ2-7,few,CASSPGQGIGEQYF,TGTGCCAGCAGCCCGGGACAGGGCATTGGCGAGCAGTACTTC
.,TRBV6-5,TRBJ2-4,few,CASRPDSPAKNIQYF,TGTGCCAGCAGACCGGACAGCCCAGCCAAAAACATTCAGTACTTC
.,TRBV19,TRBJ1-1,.,CASSMPGVRAEAFF,TGTGCCAGTAGTATGCCAGGGGTGAGGGCTGAAGCTTTCTTT
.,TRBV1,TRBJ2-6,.,CTSSCPTGRSGANVLTF,TGCACCAGCAGCTGTCCAACAGGGCGCTCTGGGGCCAACGTCCTGACTTTC
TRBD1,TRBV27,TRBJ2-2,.,CASSSTGTANTGELFF,TGTGCCAGCAGTTCGACCGGGACAGCGAACACCGGGGAGCTGTTTTTT
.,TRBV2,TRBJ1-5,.,CASSDRGYQPQHF,TGTGCCAGCAGTGATCGGGGGTACCAGCCCCAGCATTTT
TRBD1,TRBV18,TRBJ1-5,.,CASSAERRDRDNQPQHF,TGTGCCAGCTCCGCGGAACGGAGAGACAGGGACAATCAGCCCCAGCATTTT
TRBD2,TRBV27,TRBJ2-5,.,CASSAWFLAGEYSRETQYF,TGTGCCAGCAGTGCTTGGTTTCTAGCGGGAGAGTATTCTAGGGAGACCCAGTACTTC
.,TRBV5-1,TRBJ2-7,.,CASSLLTGPSEQYF,TGCGCCAGCAGCTTGTTGACAGGCCCGTCCGAGCAGTACTTC
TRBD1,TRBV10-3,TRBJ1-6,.,CAVGTGYNSPLHF,TGTGCCGTCGGGACAGGTTATAATTCACCCCTCCACTTT
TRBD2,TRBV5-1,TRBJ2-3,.,CASSPGTSGTDTQYF,TGCGCCAGCAGCCCCGGGACTAGCGGCACAGATACGCAGTATTTT
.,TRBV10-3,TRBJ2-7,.,CASHSGTSSSYEQYF,TGTGCCTCTCACTCCGGGACTTCGAGTTCCTACGAGCAGTACTTC
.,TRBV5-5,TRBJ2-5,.,CASSPTGGETQYF,TGTGCCAGCAGCCCGACAGGCGGGGAGACCCAGTACTTC
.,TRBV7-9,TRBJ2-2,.,CASSFIRWGPQTGELFF,TGTGCCAGCAGCTTCATCAGGTGGGGCCCTCAAACCGGGGAGCTGTTTTTT
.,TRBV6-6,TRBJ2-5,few,CASSYRGTETQYF,TGTGCCAGCAGTTACAGAGGTACAGAGACCCAGTACTTC
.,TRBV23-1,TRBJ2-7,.,CASYLCYEQYF,TGCGCCAGCTATCTCTGCTACGAGCAGTACTTC
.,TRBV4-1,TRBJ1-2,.,CASSQVKGGGYTF,TGCGCCAGCAGCCAAGTAAAGGGCGGGGGCTACACCTTC
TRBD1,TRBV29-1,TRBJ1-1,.,CSVDRGLLGAFF,TGCAGCGTGGACAGGGGGCTATTGGGAGCTTTCTTT
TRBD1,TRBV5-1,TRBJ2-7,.,CASSSRYDRGDYEQYF,TGCGCCAGCAGCTCCCGCTACGACAGGGGGGACTACGAGCAGTACTTC
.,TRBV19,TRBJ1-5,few,CASNLQFSNQPQHF,TGTGCCAGTAACCTACAGTTTAGCAATCAGCCCCAGCATTTT
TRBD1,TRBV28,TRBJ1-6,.,CASSGGQGAWSYNSPLHF,TGTGCCAGCAGTGGAGGACAGGGGGCTTGGTCCTATAATTCACCCCTCCACTTT
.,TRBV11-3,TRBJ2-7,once,CASSSGQNYEQYF,TGTGCCAGCAGCTCCGGACAGAACTACGAGCAGTACTTC
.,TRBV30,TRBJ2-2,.,CAWGGGPEGGELFF,TGTGCCTGGGGTGGCGGGCCTGAGGGCGGGGAGCTGTTTTTT
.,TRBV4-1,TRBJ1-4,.,CASSQDAINEKLFF,TGCGCCAGCAGCCAAGACGCGATTAATGAAAAACTGTTTTTT
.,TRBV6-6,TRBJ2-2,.,CASSNWGENTGELFF,TGTGCCAGCAGTAACTGGGGCGAGAACACCGGGGAGCTGTTTTTT
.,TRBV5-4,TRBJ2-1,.,CASSLETPNNEQFF,TGTGCCAGCAGCTTGGAGACTCCCAACAATGAGCAGTTCTTC